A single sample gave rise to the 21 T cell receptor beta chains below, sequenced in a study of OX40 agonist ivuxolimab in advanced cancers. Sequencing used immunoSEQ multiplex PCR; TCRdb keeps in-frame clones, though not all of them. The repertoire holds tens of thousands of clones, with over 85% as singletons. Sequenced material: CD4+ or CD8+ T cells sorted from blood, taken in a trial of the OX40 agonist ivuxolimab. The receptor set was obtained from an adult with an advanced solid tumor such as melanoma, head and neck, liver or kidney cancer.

CDR3 sequence: CASSYDRGKVNEQFF. In nucleotides, the CDR3 is TGTGCCAGCAGCTATGACAGGGGGAAGGTGAATGAGCAGTTCTTC. The chain joins TRBV7-6 to TRBJ2-1, with 9 bases that match TRBD1. This CDR3 is built from 15 residues. The V segment lost 4 bases and the J segment 7 bases; nucleotides outside the gene matches: 8. Germline V CDR1 and CDR2: SGHVS, FNYEAQ.

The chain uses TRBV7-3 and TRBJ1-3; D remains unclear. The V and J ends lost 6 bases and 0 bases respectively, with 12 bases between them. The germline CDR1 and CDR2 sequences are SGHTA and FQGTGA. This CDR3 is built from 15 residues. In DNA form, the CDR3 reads TGTGCCAGCAGTCAGGACTGGAGCTCTGGAAACACCATATATTTT. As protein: CASSQDWSSGNTIYF. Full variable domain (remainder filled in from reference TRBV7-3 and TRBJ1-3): GAGVSQTPSNKVTEKGKYVELRCDPISGHTALYWYRQSLGQGPEFLIYFQGTGAADDSGLPNDRFFAVRPEGSVSTLKIQRTERGDSAVYLCASSQDWSSGNTIYFGEGSWLTVV.

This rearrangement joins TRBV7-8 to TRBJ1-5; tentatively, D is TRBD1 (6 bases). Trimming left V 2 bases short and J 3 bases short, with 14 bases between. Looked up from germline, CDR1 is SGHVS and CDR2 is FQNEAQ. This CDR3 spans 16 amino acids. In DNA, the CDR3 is TGTGCCAGCAGCTTATCAGGGGCCACCCCCAATCAGCCCCAGCATTTT. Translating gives CASSLSGATPNQPQHF.

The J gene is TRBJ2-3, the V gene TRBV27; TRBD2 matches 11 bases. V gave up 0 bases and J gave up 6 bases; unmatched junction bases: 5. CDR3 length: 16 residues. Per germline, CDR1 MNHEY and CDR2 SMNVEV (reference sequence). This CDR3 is CASSLSLLAGEDTQYF. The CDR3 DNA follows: TGTGCCAGCAGTTTATCGTTACTAGCGGGGGAGGATACGCAGTATTTT.

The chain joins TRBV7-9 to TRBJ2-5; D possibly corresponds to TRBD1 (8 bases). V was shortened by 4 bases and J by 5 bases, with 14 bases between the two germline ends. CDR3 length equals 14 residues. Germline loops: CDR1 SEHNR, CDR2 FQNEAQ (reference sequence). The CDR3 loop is CASSWTGREETQYF. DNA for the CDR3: TGTGCCAGCAGCTGGACAGGGAGGGAGGAGACCCAGTACTTC. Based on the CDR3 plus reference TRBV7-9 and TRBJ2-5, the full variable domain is DTGVSQNPRHKITKRGQNVTFRCDPISEHNRLYWYRQTLGQGPEFLTYFQNEAQLEKSRLLSDRFSAERPKGSFSTLEIQRTEQGDSAMYLCASSWTGREETQYFGPGTRLLVL.

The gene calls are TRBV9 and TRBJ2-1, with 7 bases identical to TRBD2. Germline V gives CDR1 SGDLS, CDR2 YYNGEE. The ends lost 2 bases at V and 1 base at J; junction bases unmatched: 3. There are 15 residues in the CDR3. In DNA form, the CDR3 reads TGTGCCAGCAGCGTCGCGGGGGAGTCCTACAATGAGCAGTTCTTC. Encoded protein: CASSVAGESYNEQFF.

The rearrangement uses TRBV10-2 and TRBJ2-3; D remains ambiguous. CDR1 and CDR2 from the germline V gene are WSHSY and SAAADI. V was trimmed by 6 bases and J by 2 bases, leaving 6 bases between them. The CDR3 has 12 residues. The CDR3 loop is CASSDDTDTQYF. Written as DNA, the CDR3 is TGCGCCAGCAGCGACGACACAGATACGCAGTATTTT.

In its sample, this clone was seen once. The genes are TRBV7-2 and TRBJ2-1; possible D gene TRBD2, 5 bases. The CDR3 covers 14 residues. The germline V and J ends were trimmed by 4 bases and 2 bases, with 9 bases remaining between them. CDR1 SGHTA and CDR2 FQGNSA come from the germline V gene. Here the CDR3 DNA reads TGTGCCAGCAGCTCTGTGGAGGCCTACAATGAGCAGTTCTTC. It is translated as CASSSVEAYNEQFF. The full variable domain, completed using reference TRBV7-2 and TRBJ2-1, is GAGVSQSPSNKVTEKGKDVELRCDPISGHTALYWYRQSLGQGLEFLIYFQGNSAPDKSGLPSDRFSAERTGGSVSTLTIQRTQQEDSAVYLCASSSVEAYNEQFFGPGTRLTVL.

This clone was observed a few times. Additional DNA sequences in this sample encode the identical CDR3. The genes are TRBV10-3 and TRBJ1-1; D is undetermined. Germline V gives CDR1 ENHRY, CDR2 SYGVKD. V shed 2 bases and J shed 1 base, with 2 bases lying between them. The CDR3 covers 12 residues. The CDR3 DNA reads TGTGCCATCAGTGAGGGGAACACTGAAGCTTTCTTT. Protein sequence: CAISEGNTEAFF.

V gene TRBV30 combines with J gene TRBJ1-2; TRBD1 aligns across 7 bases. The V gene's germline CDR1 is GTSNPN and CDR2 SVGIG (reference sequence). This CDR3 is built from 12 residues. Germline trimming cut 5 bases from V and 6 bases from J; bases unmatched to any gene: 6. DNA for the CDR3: TGTGCCTGGTCTGACAGGGTTAATGGCTACACCTTC. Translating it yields CAWSDRVNGYTF.

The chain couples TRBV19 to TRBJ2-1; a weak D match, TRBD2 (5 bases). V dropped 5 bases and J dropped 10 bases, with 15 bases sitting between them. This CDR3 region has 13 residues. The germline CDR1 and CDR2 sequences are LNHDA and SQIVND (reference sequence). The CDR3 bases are TGTGCCAGTAGTCCGGGGATCTTATGGGAGCAGTTCTTC. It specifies CASSPGILWEQFF. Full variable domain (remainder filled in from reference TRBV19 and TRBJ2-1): DGGITQSPKYLFRKEGQNVTLSCEQNLNHDAMYWYRQDPGQGLRLIYYSQIVNDFQKGDIAEGYSVSREKKESFPLTVTSAQKNPTAFYLCASSPGILWEQFFGPGTRLTVL.

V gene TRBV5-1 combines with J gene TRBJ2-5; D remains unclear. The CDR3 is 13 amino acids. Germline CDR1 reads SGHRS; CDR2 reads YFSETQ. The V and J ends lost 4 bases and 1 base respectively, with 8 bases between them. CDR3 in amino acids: CASSESFQETQYF. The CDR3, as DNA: TGCGCCAGCAGCGAGAGCTTCCAAGAGACCCAGTACTTC.

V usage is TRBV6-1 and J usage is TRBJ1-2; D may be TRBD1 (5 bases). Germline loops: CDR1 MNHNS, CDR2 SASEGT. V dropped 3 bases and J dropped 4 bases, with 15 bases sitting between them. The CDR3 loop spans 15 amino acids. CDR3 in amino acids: CASSDPSGTAYGYTF. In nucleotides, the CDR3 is TGTGCCAGCAGTGATCCCTCCGGGACGGCCTATGGCTACACCTTC.

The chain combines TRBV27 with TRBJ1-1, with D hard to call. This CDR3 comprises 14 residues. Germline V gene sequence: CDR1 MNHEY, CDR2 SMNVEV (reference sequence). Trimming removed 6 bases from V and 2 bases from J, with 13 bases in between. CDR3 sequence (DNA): TGTGCCAGCAGGACGACCTCTACAAACACTGAAGCTTTCTTT. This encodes CASRTTSTNTEAFF.

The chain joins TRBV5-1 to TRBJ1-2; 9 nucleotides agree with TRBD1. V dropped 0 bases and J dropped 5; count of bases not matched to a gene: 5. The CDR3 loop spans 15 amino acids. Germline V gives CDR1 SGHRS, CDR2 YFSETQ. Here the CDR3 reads CASSLDRGQGYGYTF. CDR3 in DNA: TGCGCCAGCAGCTTGGACAGGGGGCAGGGTTATGGCTACACCTTC.

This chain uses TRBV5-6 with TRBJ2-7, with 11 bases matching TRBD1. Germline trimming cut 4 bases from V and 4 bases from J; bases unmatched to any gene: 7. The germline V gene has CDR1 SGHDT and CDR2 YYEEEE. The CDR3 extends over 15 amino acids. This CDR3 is CASSPVGTGGYEQYF. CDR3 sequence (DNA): TGTGCCAGCAGCCCCGTGGGGACAGGGGGATACGAGCAGTACTTC.

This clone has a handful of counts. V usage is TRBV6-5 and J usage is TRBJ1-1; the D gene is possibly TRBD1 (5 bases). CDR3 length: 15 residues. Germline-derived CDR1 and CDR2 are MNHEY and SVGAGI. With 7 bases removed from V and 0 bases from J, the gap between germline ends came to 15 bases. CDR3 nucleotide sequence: TGTGCCAGCACTCCGGGTCGGGACTTGAACACTGAAGCTTTCTTT. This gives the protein CASTPGRDLNTEAFF.

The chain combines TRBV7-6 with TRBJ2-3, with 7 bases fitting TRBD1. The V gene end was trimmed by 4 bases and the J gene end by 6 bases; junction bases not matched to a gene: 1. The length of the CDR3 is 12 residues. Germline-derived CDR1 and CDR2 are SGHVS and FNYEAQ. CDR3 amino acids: CASSSRGDTQYF. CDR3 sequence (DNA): TGTGCCAGCAGCTCCAGGGGGGATACGCAGTATTTT.

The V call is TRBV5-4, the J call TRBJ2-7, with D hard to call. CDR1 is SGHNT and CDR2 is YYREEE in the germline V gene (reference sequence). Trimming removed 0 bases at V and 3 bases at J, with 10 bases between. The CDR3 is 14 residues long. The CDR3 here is CASSLDFGNYEQYF. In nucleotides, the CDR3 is TGTGCCAGCAGCTTGGATTTTGGGAACTACGAGCAGTACTTC.

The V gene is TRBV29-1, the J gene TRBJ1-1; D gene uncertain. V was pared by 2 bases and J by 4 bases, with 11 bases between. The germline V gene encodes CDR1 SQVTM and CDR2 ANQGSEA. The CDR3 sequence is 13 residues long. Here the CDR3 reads CSVEPLGRTEAFF. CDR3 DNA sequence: TGCAGCGTTGAACCCCTCGGACGCACTGAAGCTTTCTTT.

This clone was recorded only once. The chain's CDR3 is CASSQDLGFSGNTIYF. The CDR3, as DNA: TGTGCCAGCAGCCAAGATTTGGGCTTCTCTGGAAACACCATATATTTT. The V and J genes are TRBV14 and TRBJ1-3, with unresolved D. The V gene's germline CDR1 is SGHDN and CDR2 FVKESK. The CDR3 has 16 residues. Trimming took 0 bases from V and 0 from J, leaving 9 bases between them.